A single sample gave rise to the 10 T cell receptor beta chains below, sequenced in a study of blood T cell repertoires in COVID-19. The table came from immunoSEQ multiplex PCR; TCRdb's copy has only in-frame clones and leaves some out. The repertoire has 80,000 to 95,000 clones, 86% of them found once; the top ten carry about a fifth. The sequenced sample consisted of peripheral blood. The receptors shown here come from an elderly woman in a cohort sampled during active or convalescent COVID-19.

The gene calls are TRBV29-1 and TRBJ2-5, with 7 bases fitting TRBD1. Losses at the gene ends were 7 bases for V and 1 base for J; bases not matched to a gene: 3. The CDR3 is 12 residues long. Germline-derived CDR1 and CDR2 are SQVTM and ANQGSEA. The CDR3 DNA sequence: TGCAGCGCCGGACAGGCCCAAGAGACCCAGTACTTC. This translates into CSAGQAQETQYF. Full variable domain (missing parts from reference TRBV29-1 and TRBJ2-5): SAVISQKPSRDICQRGTSLTIQCQVDSQVTMMFWYRQQPGQSLTLIATANQGSEATYESGFVIDKFPISRPNLTFSTLTVSNMSPEDSSIYLCSAGQAQETQYFGPGTRLLVL.

The V and J genes are TRBV7-9 and TRBJ2-2; TRBD2 matches at 12 bases. Germline CDR1 reads SEHNR; CDR2 reads FQNEAQ (reference sequence). The trim removed 4 bases at V and 5 bases at J, leaving 8 bases unmatched. This CDR3 is 17 amino acids long. CDR3 residues: CASSSPSGRARTGELFF. CDR3 in DNA: TGTGCCAGCAGCTCTCCTAGCGGGAGGGCGCGAACCGGGGAGCTGTTTTTT.

The J gene is TRBJ2-3, the V gene TRBV9; maybe TRBD1 (6 bases). CDR1 SGDLS and CDR2 YYNGEE come from the germline V gene. V gave up 3 bases and J gave up 2 bases, with 13 bases separating them. The CDR3 extends over 15 amino acids. The CDR3 sequence: CASSGRDTFTDTQYF. The CDR3 DNA reads TGTGCCAGCAGCGGCCGGGACACCTTCACAGATACGCAGTATTTT.

The chain employs TRBV10-3 and TRBJ2-5, with D unresolved. This CDR3 spans 14 amino acids. Germline assignment: CDR1 ENHRY and CDR2 SYGVKD. Trimming left V 4 bases short and J 2 bases short, with 11 bases between. Here the CDR3 DNA reads TGTGCCATCAGTGCAGGAACAGATCAAGAGACCCAGTACTTC. Its translation is CAISAGTDQETQYF.

V is TRBV5-1 and J is TRBJ1-5; TRBD1 matches at 9 bases. Germline values: CDR1 SGHRS, CDR2 YFSETQ. The CDR3 totals 15 residues. V shed 4 bases and J 4 bases; nucleotides not matched to a gene: 6. The CDR3 spells CASSPGQGGNQPQHF. The CDR3 nucleotides are TGCGCCAGCAGCCCGGGACAGGGCGGGAATCAGCCCCAGCATTTT.

The rearrangement joins TRBV11-3 to TRBJ2-2; TRBD2 might be the D (6 bases). Germline V gene data show CDR1 as SGHNT and CDR2 as YENEEA. V was shortened by 1 base and J by 9 bases, with 9 bases between the two germline ends. The CDR3 contains 13 residues. CDR3 protein: CASSLGGRRELFF. In DNA, the CDR3 is TGTGCCAGCAGCTTAGGGGGGAGGAGGGAGCTGTTTTTT.

The chain uses TRBV3-1 (or the pseudogene TRBV3-2) and TRBJ2-2; 8 bases are a match to TRBD2. Germline CDR1 LGHDT, CDR2 YNNKEL (reference sequence). The CDR3 is 14 residues long. The V segment lost 5 bases and the J segment 7 bases; nucleotides outside the gene matches: 6. CDR3 nucleotides: TGTGCCAGCAGCGGGGGACTAGTGGTCGGGGAGCTGTTTTTT. The encoded protein is CASSGGLVVGELFF.

The CDR3 protein is CASSQDRGNYGYTF. In nucleotides, the CDR3 is TGTGCCAGCAGCCAAGACAGGGGTAACTATGGCTACACCTTC. V is TRBV4-2 and J is TRBJ1-2, with D possibly matching TRBD1 (6 bases). The V end lost 0 bases, the J end lost 1 base, and 6 bases lay between the germline ends. Germline CDR1 is LGHNA and CDR2 is YNFKEQ. CDR3 length equals 14 residues.

This rearrangement joins TRBV3-1 (or the pseudogene TRBV3-2) to TRBJ2-1, with D possibly being TRBD1 (6 bases). V was clipped by 4 bases and J by 5 bases, with 21 bases between them. Germline assignment: CDR1 LGHDT and CDR2 YNNKEL (reference sequence). CDR3 length equals 17 residues. The CDR3 DNA sequence: TGTGCCAGCAGCCCCGGTTGGGGGCGGAATGAGAACAATGAGCAGTTCTTC. Translation: CASSPGWGRNENNEQFF.

This chain links TRBV5-6 with TRBJ2-4, with a possible D match to TRBD1 (6 bases). V lost 1 base, J lost 7 bases, and 6 bases lay in between. Germline lookup yields CDR1 SGHDT and CDR2 YYEEEE. The CDR3 loop spans 12 amino acids. Written as DNA, the CDR3 is TGTGCCAGCAGCTTGCAGGGGAACATTCAGTACTTC. Residues: CASSLQGNIQYF.